This TCR beta chain emerged from a study of T cells after yellow fever vaccination. General study findings and limits: Weaker in magnitude, the secondary response showed a faster peak on day 5 versus 15. Primary-vaccination clones mostly resurfaced post-booster (nearly 97% CD4, roughly 87% CD8). Of the clonotypes, a small share occurred in both CD4 and CD8 compartments.

5'RACE template switching produced TCR cDNA carrying a universal primer site and UMIs. One entry per CDR3 protein, called by TCRdb with MiXCR from the 5' RACE reads. The data hold approximately 120,000 distinct CDR3 sequences, with 7.4% observed a single time. This clonotype was seen ten or more times. The antigen is not known. The specimen comprised CD4+ T cells sorted from PBMCs, sampled 10 to 11 days after the first yellow fever vaccination. The origin of this receptor is a man in his late teens or twenties who received the YFV17D yellow fever vaccine.

The CDR3 region is CASSQEPLQETQYF. The CDR3 DNA sequence: TGTGCCAGCAGCCAAGAGCCCCTTCAAGAGACCCAGTACTTC. The rearrangement joins TRBV7-8 to TRBJ2-5; D unclear. The V end lost 5 bases, the J end lost 2 bases, and 12 bases lay between the germline ends. Looked up from germline, CDR1 is SGHVS and CDR2 is FQNEAQ. The CDR3 is made up of 14 amino acids.